This is a list of T cell receptor beta chains from one sample in a study of cytomegalovirus exposure and HLA in healthy donors. The repertoire was sequenced with immunoSEQ multiplex PCR; TCRdb's copy has only in-frame clones and lacks some. The sample lists approximately 110,000 clones; over 15% were seen once. Sequences were obtained from PBMCs. The receptors here all came from a young woman in good health and CMV-seronegative. Both conserved end residues are part of each CDR3. D genes are given only for firm matches. The size of a clone is reported for some rows only, either as once, few or many, or as a class for expanded clones.

TRBV2,15,.,TRBJ2-7,.,TGTGCCAGCAGTGGAACCGGGACAAACTCCTACGAGCAGTACTTC,CASSGTGTNSYEQYF
TRBV7-2,15,.,TRBJ2-7,few,TGTGCCAGCAGCTACATCCATCGGACAGCCTACGAGCAGTACTTC,CASSYIHRTAYEQYF
TRBV25-1,17,TRBD1,TRBJ1-2,.,TGTGCCAGCAGTGACCCCGACGTCGGGACAGGCGTGAATGGCTACACCTTC,CASSDPDVGTGVNGYTF
TRBV5-5,17,TRBD1,TRBJ2-3,.,TGTGCCAGCAGCAAATCCCGGCAGGGACAGGGTACAGATACGCAGTATTTT,CASSKSRQGQGTDTQYF
TRBV16,14,.,TRBJ1-2,few,TGTGCCAGCAGCCAAAAGGGAGGTAGTGATGGCTACACCTTC,CASSQKGGSDGYTF
TRBV29-1,11,.,TRBJ1-1,.,TGCAGCGTTGTTCTCAACACTGAAGCTTTCTTT,CSVVLNTEAFF
TRBV9,15,.,TRBJ1-3,once,TGTGCCAGCAGCGTAGACAGTTTCTCTGGAAACACCATATATTTT,CASSVDSFSGNTIYF
TRBV15,16,TRBD1,TRBJ1-5,few,TGTGCCACCAGCGGGGACAGGGAGAATAGCAATCAGCCCCAGCATTTT,CATSGDRENSNQPQHF
TRBV19,15,TRBD2,TRBJ2-3,.,TGTGCCAGTAGCCAGGCGGGGGTTAGCACAGATACGCAGTATTTT,CASSQAGVSTDTQYF
TRBV29-1,15,.,TRBJ2-3,.,TGCAGCGTTCTAGGACCGGGAGCACGAGCAGATACGCAGTATTTT,CSVLGPGARADTQYF
TRBV15,16,TRBD1,TRBJ1-2,few,TGTGCCACCAGCGAATACCGGACAGGGGGCTCCTATGGCTACACCTTC,CATSEYRTGGSYGYTF
TRBV9,13,TRBD2,TRBJ2-2,.,TGTGCCAGCAGCGACGGGGGGGCCGGGGAGCTGTTTTTT,CASSDGGAGELFF
TRBV6-5,13,.,TRBJ1-2,.,TGTGCCAGCAGTTATGAGGTCAACTATGGCTACACCTTC,CASSYEVNYGYTF
TRBV9,13,.,TRBJ1-1,.,TGTGCCAGCAGCGTAGGCGACACCTCTGAAGCTTTCTTT,CASSVGDTSEAFF
TRBV6-5,15,.,TRBJ2-2,.,TGTGCCAGCAGCTTAGCGGTTTCGAACACCGGGGAGCTGTTTTTT,CASSLAVSNTGELFF
TRBV21-1,13,.,TRBJ1-1,few,TGTGCCAGCAGCAGGCGGGGAAACACTGAAGCTTTCTTT,CASSRRGNTEAFF
TRBV2,14,.,TRBJ2-1,.,TGTGCCAGCAGTGTGCAGCGTAGTTACAATGAGCAGTTCTTC,CASSVQRSYNEQFF
TRBV30,16,.,TRBJ1-3,few,TGTGCCTGGAGTTTAGGGACTCCCGACTCTGGAAACACCATATATTTT,CAWSLGTPDSGNTIYF
TRBV7-9,13,.,TRBJ1-5,few,TGTGCCAGCAGCTTGGACAGTCATCAGCCCCAGCATTTT,CASSLDSHQPQHF
TRBV10-3,17,TRBD2,TRBJ2-7,.,TGTGCCATCAGTGAGCCCGGGACTAGCGGGAGCTCCTACGAGCAGTACTTC,CAISEPGTSGSSYEQYF
TRBV14,15,TRBD2,TRBJ2-5,.,TGTGCCAGCAGCCACCAAACTAGCGCCCAAGAGACCCAGTACTTC,CASSHQTSAQETQYF
TRBV28,19,.,TRBJ1-3,few,TGTGCCAGCAGTTCCCTCCCGATGGACAGTCCCAGGGCTGGAAACACCATATATTTT,CASSSLPMDSPRAGNTIYF
TRBV7-2,15,.,TRBJ2-3,few,TGTGCCAGCAGCTTATACAGGGAACTCACAGATACGCAGTATTTT,CASSLYRELTDTQYF
TRBV14,17,TRBD1,TRBJ1-4,.,TGTGCCAGCAGCCAAGATCTGGGGACAGCTACACCTCAAAAACTGTTTTTT,CASSQDLGTATPQKLFF
TRBV7-2,15,TRBD1,TRBJ1-5,.,TGTGCCAGCAGTGTAGGACAGGGGGTCGGTCAGCCCCAGCATTTT,CASSVGQGVGQPQHF
TRBV28,17,TRBD1,TRBJ1-4,.,TGTGCCAGCAGTACCGGACAGGGGGCCGCCGCTAATGAAAAACTGTTTTTT,CASSTGQGAAANEKLFF
TRBV5-5,14,.,TRBJ2-7,once,TGTGCCAGCAGCCAGGACTCCAAGGGTTACGAGCAGTACTTC,CASSQDSKGYEQYF
TRBV28,12,.,TRBJ1-1,few,TGTGCCAGCAGGAGATTGAACACTGAAGCTTTCTTT,CASRRLNTEAFF
TRBV18,15,TRBD1,TRBJ1-1,.,TGTGCCAGCTCACCTACACAGGGGTGGAACACTGAAGCTTTCTTT,CASSPTQGWNTEAFF
TRBV5-1,15,.,TRBJ2-1,few,TGCGCCAGCAGCTGGACGGGGGGCCCCTACAATGAGCAGTTCTTC,CASSWTGGPYNEQFF
TRBV11-2,15,.,TRBJ2-7,.,TGTGCCAGCAGCACACAGGTGGGGTACGCCTACGAGCAGTACTTC,CASSTQVGYAYEQYF
TRBV14,18,TRBD1,TRBJ2-6,.,TGTGCCAGCAGCCAAATGGGGACAGGGAAGATCCGGGCCAACGTCCTGACTTTC,CASSQMGTGKIRANVLTF
TRBV13,15,TRBD1,TRBJ1-2,few,TGTGCCAGCAGTTCTTCCGGGACAGGGTTCTATGGCTACACCTTC,CASSSSGTGFYGYTF
TRBV19,14,.,TRBJ1-5,few,TGTGCCAGTAGTATACGGGGTGGCAATCAGCCCCAGCATTTT,CASSIRGGNQPQHF
TRBV6-1,15,.,TRBJ1-5,few,TGTGCCAGCAGTGTGGGGGACTCGCCCCATCAGCCCCAGCATTTT,CASSVGDSPHQPQHF
TRBV6-5,15,TRBD1,TRBJ2-3,.,TGTGCCAGCAGCCGAGGTGACAGGGGCACAGATACGCAGTATTTT,CASSRGDRGTDTQYF
TRBV27,13,.,TRBJ2-7,few,TGTGCCAGCAGCCGGGACACCACCTACGAGCAGTACTTC,CASSRDTTYEQYF
TRBV14,11,.,TRBJ2-1,.,TGTGCCAGCAGCCAAGTCTATGAGCAGTTCTTC,CASSQVYEQFF
TRBV29-1,14,.,TRBJ1-1,.,TGCAGCGTCCAAAAGGGAGGGATGAACACTGAAGCTTTCTTT,CSVQKGGMNTEAFF
TRBV19,13,.,TRBJ2-5,few,TGTGCCAGTAGTATCTCAGGGGACGAGACCCAGTACTTC,CASSISGDETQYF
TRBV5-6,12,.,TRBJ1-1,.,TGTGCCAGCAGCTCCCGGGCCGGAGGAGCTTTCTTT,CASSSRAGGAFF
TRBV9,15,.,TRBJ2-4,.,TGTGCCAGCAGCGTAAGTGGGCTAGCCAAAAACATTCAGTACTTC,CASSVSGLAKNIQYF
TRBV28,12,.,TRBJ1-2,few,TGTGCCAGCCGGGATCAATTCTATGGCTACACCTTC,CASRDQFYGYTF
TRBV9,15,.,TRBJ1-3,.,TGTGCCAGCAGCGCAGGCGACAGGAATGGAAACACCATATATTTT,CASSAGDRNGNTIYF
TRBV6-6,15,.,TRBJ1-3,.,TGTGCCAGCAGTTACTCTAGGAGCTCTGGAAACACCATATATTTT,CASSYSRSSGNTIYF
TRBV19,13,.,TRBJ1-2,.,TGTGCCAGCGGAGTCCAGGGAATCTATGGCTACACCTTC,CASGVQGIYGYTF
TRBV27,18,.,TRBJ2-2,.,TGTGCCAGCAGTTTTACGGCCGTCGGGGGTTCGAACACCGGGGAGCTGTTTTTT,CASSFTAVGGSNTGELFF
TRBV9,16,TRBD1,TRBJ2-1,few,TGTGCCAGCAGCGTGTGGGACAGCGCTGACTACAATGAGCAGTTCTTC,CASSVWDSADYNEQFF